A selection of T cell receptor beta chains follows, all from one sample in a study of CD8+ T cells in alopecia areata. Assay used: immunoSEQ multiplex PCR; TCRdb lists only in-frame clones, some missing. The sample records some 200,000 clones, around 56% being singletons. Sequences were derived from CD4+ T cells sorted from blood, sampled at week 4, from a patient treated with tofacitinib. Source of these receptors: a human donor with alopecia areata. Both conserved end residues are part of each CDR3. The order of the fields is D gene, V gene, clone size, J gene, CDR3 DNA, CDR3 protein. The D gene is left open where the match is weak. Clone size appears in some rows only: once, few, many, or a class for an expanded clone.

D gene: .; V gene: TRBV4-2; clone size: few; J gene: TRBJ1-4; CDR3 DNA: TGTGCCAGCAGCACACCCAATGAAAAACTGTTTTTT; CDR3 protein: CASSTPNEKLFF
D gene: .; V gene: TRBV7-9; clone size: few; J gene: TRBJ1-1; CDR3 DNA: TGTGCCAGCAGCTTATTTGAAGCAAGGGACACTGAAGCTTTCTTT; CDR3 protein: CASSLFEARDTEAFF
D gene: TRBD1; V gene: TRBV2; clone size: .; J gene: TRBJ2-7; CDR3 DNA: TGTGCCAGCAGTGATCGGACAGGCCCCTGGGTGCAGTACTTC; CDR3 protein: CASSDRTGPWVQYF
D gene: .; V gene: TRBV23-1; clone size: .; J gene: TRBJ1-2; CDR3 DNA: TGCGCCAGCAGTCAAAGCGCCCGTATCTATGGCTACACCTTC; CDR3 protein: CASSQSARIYGYTF
D gene: .; V gene: TRBV18; clone size: .; J gene: TRBJ2-2; CDR3 DNA: TGTGCCAGCTCCCGGCGCGACACGAACACCGGGGAGCTGTTTTTT; CDR3 protein: CASSRRDTNTGELFF
D gene: TRBD1; V gene: TRBV30; clone size: .; J gene: TRBJ1-5; CDR3 DNA: TGTGCCTGGAGACCCGGGACAGGGTCTCAGCCCCAGCATTTT; CDR3 protein: CAWRPGTGSQPQHF
D gene: .; V gene: TRBV7-9; clone size: .; J gene: TRBJ2-7; CDR3 DNA: TGTGCCAGCAGCTTAGGGACAACCCTAATCTACGAGCAGTACTTC; CDR3 protein: CASSLGTTLIYEQYF
D gene: .; V gene: TRBV30; clone size: few; J gene: TRBJ1-2; CDR3 DNA: TGTGCCTGGAGCCGACAGCCAGTTTATGGCTACACCTTC; CDR3 protein: CAWSRQPVYGYTF
D gene: .; V gene: TRBV5-4; clone size: .; J gene: TRBJ2-3; CDR3 DNA: TGTGCCAGCAGCTTGCCGGGGGGCAGGGCAGATACGCAGTATTTT; CDR3 protein: CASSLPGGRADTQYF
D gene: .; V gene: TRBV6-1; clone size: once; J gene: TRBJ2-1; CDR3 DNA: TGTGCCAGCAGGGGCGACAGCTCCCTGCAGTTCTTC; CDR3 protein: CASRGDSSLQFF
D gene: .; V gene: TRBV29-1; clone size: .; J gene: TRBJ1-2; CDR3 DNA: TGCAGCGTTGGACAGAACTATGGCTACACCTTC; CDR3 protein: CSVGQNYGYTF
D gene: TRBD1; V gene: TRBV7-2; clone size: few; J gene: TRBJ1-2; CDR3 DNA: TGTGCCAGCAGCGCCCGGGACAGGGTGGGAGGCTACACCTTC; CDR3 protein: CASSARDRVGGYTF
D gene: TRBD2; V gene: TRBV4-1; clone size: .; J gene: TRBJ2-3; CDR3 DNA: TGCGCCAGCAGCCAAGACACGATAGCGGGGGGGCCGCCAGATACGCAGTATTTT; CDR3 protein: CASSQDTIAGGPPDTQYF
D gene: .; V gene: TRBV5-1; clone size: .; J gene: TRBJ1-1; CDR3 DNA: TGCGCCAGCAGCCCTACCGGGACAATGAACACTGAAGCTTTCTTT; CDR3 protein: CASSPTGTMNTEAFF
D gene: TRBD1; V gene: TRBV5-1; clone size: .; J gene: TRBJ1-5; CDR3 DNA: TGCGCCAGCAGCTTAGGACAGGGGGCTCTACAGCCCCAGCATTTT; CDR3 protein: CASSLGQGALQPQHF
D gene: .; V gene: TRBV29-1; clone size: few; J gene: TRBJ2-5; CDR3 DNA: TGCAGCGTTGGCGAGACCCAGTACTTC; CDR3 protein: CSVGETQYF
D gene: .; V gene: TRBV28; clone size: .; J gene: TRBJ2-7; CDR3 DNA: TGTGCCAGCAGTTCACCGGGCCGAGGGAAGGTCGACGAGCAGTACTTC; CDR3 protein: CASSSPGRGKVDEQYF
D gene: .; V gene: TRBV4-2; clone size: .; J gene: TRBJ2-3; CDR3 DNA: TGTGCCAGCAGACCAACAGGCCGCACAGATACGCAGTATTTT; CDR3 protein: CASRPTGRTDTQYF
D gene: .; V gene: TRBV29-1; clone size: .; J gene: TRBJ1-1; CDR3 DNA: TGCAGCGTTGATAATTCGGTTGAAGCTTTCTTT; CDR3 protein: CSVDNSVEAFF
D gene: .; V gene: TRBV7-9; clone size: .; J gene: TRBJ2-1; CDR3 DNA: TGTGCCAGCAGCTACGTTGTGGCTGAGCAGTTCTTC; CDR3 protein: CASSYVVAEQFF
D gene: TRBD1; V gene: TRBV4-1; clone size: .; J gene: TRBJ2-7; CDR3 DNA: TGCGCCAGCAGCCAAGAGCCTCACCTCGGACAGGGCTACGAGCAGTACTTC; CDR3 protein: CASSQEPHLGQGYEQYF
D gene: .; V gene: TRBV10-3; clone size: few; J gene: TRBJ2-1; CDR3 DNA: TGTGCCACCAACGAAGGGACCCAGGGACCCAGATACAATGAGCAGTTCTTC; CDR3 protein: CATNEGTQGPRYNEQFF
D gene: TRBD1; V gene: TRBV10-3; clone size: few; J gene: TRBJ1-2; CDR3 DNA: TGTGCCATTGAGACAGGGGTGGGAAATGGCTACACCTTC; CDR3 protein: CAIETGVGNGYTF
D gene: .; V gene: TRBV5-1; clone size: .; J gene: TRBJ1-2; CDR3 DNA: TGCGCCAGCAGCTTGGCTCCAATGGTACACTATGGCTACACCTTC; CDR3 protein: CASSLAPMVHYGYTF
D gene: .; V gene: TRBV7-2; clone size: .; J gene: TRBJ2-7; CDR3 DNA: TGTGCCAGCAGCTTATGGGGCCACGAGCAGTACTTC; CDR3 protein: CASSLWGHEQYF
D gene: .; V gene: TRBV30; clone size: few; J gene: TRBJ1-5; CDR3 DNA: TGTGCCTGGAGTGGAAGTGGGTATAGCAATCAGCCCCAGCATTTT; CDR3 protein: CAWSGSGYSNQPQHF
D gene: TRBD1; V gene: TRBV30; clone size: .; J gene: TRBJ1-2; CDR3 DNA: TGTGCCTACGGGACAGGGCTTCACTATGGCTACACCTTC; CDR3 protein: CAYGTGLHYGYTF
D gene: TRBD1; V gene: TRBV30; clone size: .; J gene: TRBJ2-1; CDR3 DNA: TGTGCCTGGAGCCGGGACAGGGTACGGGGCTACAATGAGCAGTTCTTC; CDR3 protein: CAWSRDRVRGYNEQFF
D gene: TRBD1; V gene: TRBV2; clone size: .; J gene: TRBJ1-6; CDR3 DNA: TGTGCCAGCAGGGGGACAGGACAGGACGGTTCACCCCTCCACTTT; CDR3 protein: CASRGTGQDGSPLHF
D gene: .; V gene: TRBV30; clone size: .; J gene: TRBJ1-1; CDR3 DNA: TGTGCCTGCCTACTGAATCGTAACACTGAAGCTTTCTTT; CDR3 protein: CACLLNRNTEAFF
D gene: .; V gene: TRBV5-1; clone size: .; J gene: TRBJ2-1; CDR3 DNA: TGCGCCAGCAGCTTGCCAGGTTCCTACAATGAGCAGTTCTTC; CDR3 protein: CASSLPGSYNEQFF
D gene: .; V gene: TRBV30; clone size: .; J gene: TRBJ1-2; CDR3 DNA: TGTGCCTGGAGTGTACAGGAGAACTATGGCTACACCTTC; CDR3 protein: CAWSVQENYGYTF
D gene: TRBD2; V gene: TRBV5-6; clone size: .; J gene: TRBJ2-4; CDR3 DNA: TGTGCCAGCAGCTTGGTAGCGGGGGGTTCCTTAGCCAAAAACATTCAGTACTTC; CDR3 protein: CASSLVAGGSLAKNIQYF
D gene: .; V gene: TRBV23-1; clone size: few; J gene: TRBJ2-7; CDR3 DNA: TGCGCCAGCAGTCAATCCGCGTGGCACACCTACGAGCAGTACTTC; CDR3 protein: CASSQSAWHTYEQYF
D gene: .; V gene: TRBV21-1; clone size: few; J gene: TRBJ2-4; CDR3 DNA: TGTGCCAGCAGCCGATTGGGGGACTTGGCCAAAAACATTCAGTACTTC; CDR3 protein: CASSRLGDLAKNIQYF
D gene: .; V gene: TRBV7-9; clone size: .; J gene: TRBJ2-3; CDR3 DNA: TGTGCCAGCAGCTCCGGGGCCACAGATACGCAGTATTTT; CDR3 protein: CASSSGATDTQYF